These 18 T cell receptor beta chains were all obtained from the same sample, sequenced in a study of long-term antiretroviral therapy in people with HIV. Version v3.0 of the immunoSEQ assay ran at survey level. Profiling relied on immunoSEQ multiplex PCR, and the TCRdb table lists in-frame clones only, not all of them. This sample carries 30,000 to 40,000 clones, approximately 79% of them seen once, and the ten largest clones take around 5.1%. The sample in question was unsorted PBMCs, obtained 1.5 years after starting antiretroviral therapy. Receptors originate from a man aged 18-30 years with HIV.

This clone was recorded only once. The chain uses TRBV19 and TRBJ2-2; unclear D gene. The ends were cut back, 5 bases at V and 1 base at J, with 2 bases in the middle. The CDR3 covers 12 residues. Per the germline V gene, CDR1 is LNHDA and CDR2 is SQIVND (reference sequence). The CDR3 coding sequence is TGTGCCAGTAGTCTGAACACCGGGGAGCTGTTTTTT. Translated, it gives CASSLNTGELFF.

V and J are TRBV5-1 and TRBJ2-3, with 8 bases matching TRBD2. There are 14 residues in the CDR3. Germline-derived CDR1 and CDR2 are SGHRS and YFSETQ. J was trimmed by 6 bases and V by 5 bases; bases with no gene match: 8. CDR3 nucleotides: TGCGCCAGCAGACAGGGACTAGGGGGGGATACGCAGTATTTT. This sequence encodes CASRQGLGGDTQYF.

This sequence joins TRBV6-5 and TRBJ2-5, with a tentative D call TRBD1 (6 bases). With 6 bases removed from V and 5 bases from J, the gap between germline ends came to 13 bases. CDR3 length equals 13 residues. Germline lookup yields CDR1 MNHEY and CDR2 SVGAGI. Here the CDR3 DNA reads TGTGCCAGCAGAAGAACAGGGTTGGAGACCCAGTACTTC. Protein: CASRRTGLETQYF.

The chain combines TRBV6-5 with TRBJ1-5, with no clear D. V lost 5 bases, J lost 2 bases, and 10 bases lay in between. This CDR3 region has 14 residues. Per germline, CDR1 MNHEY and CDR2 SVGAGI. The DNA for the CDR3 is TGTGCCAGCAGTAAAAGGGTTGGCAATCAGCCCCAGCATTTT. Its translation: CASSKRVGNQPQHF.

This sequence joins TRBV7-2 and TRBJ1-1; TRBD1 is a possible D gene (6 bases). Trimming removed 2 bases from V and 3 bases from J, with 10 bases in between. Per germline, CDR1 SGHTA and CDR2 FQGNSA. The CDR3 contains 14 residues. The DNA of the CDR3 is TGTGCCAGCAGCTTAAGGGGGGGGTACACTGAAGCTTTCTTT. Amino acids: CASSLRGGYTEAFF.

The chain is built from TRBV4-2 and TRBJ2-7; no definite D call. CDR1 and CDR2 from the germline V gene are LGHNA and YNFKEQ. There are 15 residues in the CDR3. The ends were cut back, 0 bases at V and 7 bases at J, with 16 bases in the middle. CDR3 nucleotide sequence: TGTGCCAGCAGCCAAGAATCATCTGGAGCAAGAGAGCAGTACTTC. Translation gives CASSQESSGAREQYF.

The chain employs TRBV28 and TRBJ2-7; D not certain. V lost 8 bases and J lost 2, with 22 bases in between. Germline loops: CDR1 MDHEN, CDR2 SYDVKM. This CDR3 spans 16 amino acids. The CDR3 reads CASSGPAQVKPYEQYF. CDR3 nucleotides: TGTGCCAGCTCGGGTCCGGCTCAGGTAAAGCCCTACGAGCAGTACTTC.

The CDR3 sequence is CASRRQGETEQYF. CDR3 DNA: TGTGCCAGCAGACGACAGGGAGAAACCGAGCAGTACTTC. The rearrangement uses TRBV5-6 and TRBJ2-7, with 7 bases identical to TRBD1. The J segment lost 6 bases and the V segment lost 5 bases, leaving 8 bases of the junction unmatched. The CDR3 consists of 13 residues. Germline lookup yields CDR1 SGHDT and CDR2 YYEEEE.

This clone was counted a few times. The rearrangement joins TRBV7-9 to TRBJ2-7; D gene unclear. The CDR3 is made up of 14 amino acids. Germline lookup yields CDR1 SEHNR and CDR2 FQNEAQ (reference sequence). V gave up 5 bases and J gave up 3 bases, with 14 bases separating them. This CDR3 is CASSQSQTYYEQYF. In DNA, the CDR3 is TGTGCCAGCAGCCAATCCCAGACATACTACGAGCAGTACTTC.

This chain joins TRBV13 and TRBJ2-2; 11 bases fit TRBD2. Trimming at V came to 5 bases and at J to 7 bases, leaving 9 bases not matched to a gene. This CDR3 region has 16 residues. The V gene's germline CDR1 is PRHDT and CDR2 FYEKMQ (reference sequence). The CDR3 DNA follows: TGTGCCAGCAGCCCAGTAGCGGGAGGGCCGGTCGGGGAGCTGTTTTTT. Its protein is CASSPVAGGPVGELFF.

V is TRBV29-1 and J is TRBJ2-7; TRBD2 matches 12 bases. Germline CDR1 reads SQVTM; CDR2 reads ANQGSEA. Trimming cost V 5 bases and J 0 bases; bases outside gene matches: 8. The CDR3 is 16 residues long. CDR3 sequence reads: CSVQIGLAGFSYEQYF. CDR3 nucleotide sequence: TGCAGCGTTCAGATCGGACTAGCGGGATTCTCCTACGAGCAGTACTTC.

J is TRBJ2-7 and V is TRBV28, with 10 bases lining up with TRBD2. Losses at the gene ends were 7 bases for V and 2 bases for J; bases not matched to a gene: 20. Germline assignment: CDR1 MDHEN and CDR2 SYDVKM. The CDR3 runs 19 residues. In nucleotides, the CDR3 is TGTGCCAGCATCCGGGGGGGGAAGCCTAGCGGGAGTGATCCCTACGAGCAGTACTTC. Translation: CASIRGGKPSGSDPYEQYF.

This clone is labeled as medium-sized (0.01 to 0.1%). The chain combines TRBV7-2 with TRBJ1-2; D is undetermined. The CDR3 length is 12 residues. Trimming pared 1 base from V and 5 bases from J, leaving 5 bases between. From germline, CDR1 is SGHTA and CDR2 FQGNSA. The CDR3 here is CASSLEEYGYTF. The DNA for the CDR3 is TGTGCCAGCAGCTTAGAAGAATATGGCTACACCTTC.

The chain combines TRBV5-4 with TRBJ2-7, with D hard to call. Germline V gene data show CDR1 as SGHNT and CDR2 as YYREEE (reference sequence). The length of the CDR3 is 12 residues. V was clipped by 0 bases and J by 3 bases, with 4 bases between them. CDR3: CASSLDGYEQYF. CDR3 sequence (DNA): TGTGCCAGCAGCTTGGACGGCTACGAGCAGTACTTC.

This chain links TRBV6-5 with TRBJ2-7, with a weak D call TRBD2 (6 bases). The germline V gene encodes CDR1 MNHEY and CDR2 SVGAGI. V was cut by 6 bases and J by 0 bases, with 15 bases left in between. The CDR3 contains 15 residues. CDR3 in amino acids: CASRTGTASSYEQYF. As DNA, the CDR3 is TGTGCCAGCAGAACCGGGACTGCGAGCTCCTACGAGCAGTACTTC.

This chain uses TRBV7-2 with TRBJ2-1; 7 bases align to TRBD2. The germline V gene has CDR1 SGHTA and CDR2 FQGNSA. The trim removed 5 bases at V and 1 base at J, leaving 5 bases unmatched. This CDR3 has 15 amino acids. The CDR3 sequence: CASSPGLLSYNEQFF. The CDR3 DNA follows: TGTGCCAGCAGCCCGGGACTACTTTCCTACAATGAGCAGTTCTTC.

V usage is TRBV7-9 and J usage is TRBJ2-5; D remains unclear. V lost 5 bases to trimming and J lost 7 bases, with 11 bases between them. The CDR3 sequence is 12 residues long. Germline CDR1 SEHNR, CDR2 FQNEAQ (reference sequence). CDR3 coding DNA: TGTGCCAGCAGCCCCAAATGGGGGACCCAGTACTTC. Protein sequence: CASSPKWGTQYF.

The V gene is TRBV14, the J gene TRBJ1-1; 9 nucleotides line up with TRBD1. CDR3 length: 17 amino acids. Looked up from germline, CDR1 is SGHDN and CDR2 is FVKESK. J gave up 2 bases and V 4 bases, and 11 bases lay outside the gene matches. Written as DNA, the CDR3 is TGTGCCAGCAGCCTATACTTACAGGGGGCGGGTAACACTGAAGCTTTCTTT. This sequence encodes CASSLYLQGAGNTEAFF.